This entry lists 3 T cell receptor beta chains sequenced from one sample in a study of T cell responses to AZD1222 COVID-19 vaccine. Generated by immunoSEQ multiplex PCR, the TCRdb table keeps only in-frame clones and is missing some. Here the sample spans roughly 100,000 clones, 88% being singletons. Sequenced material: peripheral blood, taken on day 0 of AZD1222 vaccination. The receptors stem from an adult in good health.

The rearrangement links TRBV29-1 to TRBJ2-3; D not certain. The CDR3 consists of 12 residues. Germline V gene sequence: CDR1 SQVTM, CDR2 ANQGSEA. V gave up 4 bases and J gave up 3 bases, with 8 bases separating them. The CDR3 bases are TGCAGCGTTGCGCTGGGGACAGATACGCAGTATTTT. Amino acids: CSVALGTDTQYF.

This chain joins TRBV12-3 or TRBV12-4 and TRBJ2-1; D is ambiguous. With 8 bases removed from V and 4 bases from J, the gap between germline ends came to 6 bases. The CDR3 length is 11 residues. The CDR3 DNA sequence: TGTGCCAGCGGTAGATACAATGAGCAGTTCTTC. It is translated as CASGRYNEQFF.

The chain combines TRBV6-5 with TRBJ1-2; 8 bases line up with TRBD1. The V gene end was trimmed by 6 bases and the J gene end by 4 bases; junction bases not matched to a gene: 4. The CDR3 contains 13 residues. Germline CDR1 reads MNHEY; CDR2 reads SVGAGI. The CDR3 sequence: CASRLGQAYGYTF. CDR3 sequence (DNA): TGTGCCAGCAGACTGGGACAGGCCTATGGCTACACCTTC.